Listed below are T cell receptor beta chains from one sample, sequenced in a study of cytomegalovirus exposure and HLA in healthy donors. The protocol was immunoSEQ multiplex PCR, while the TCRdb copy is restricted to in-frame clones and leaves out a portion. Of 120,000 to 150,000 clones listed, less than 85% are singletons. Sample: PBMCs. These receptor sequences come from a woman between 45 and 65 years old in good health and CMV-seropositive. Each CDR3 is given with its conserved first and last residue. A D gene is named only where the DNA matches it firmly. Where a row states a size, it is once, few, many or the class of an expanded clone; other rows omit it.

TRBV6-1,.,TRBJ2-3,once,TGTGCCGCCCGGTTATTTCAAGATACGCAGTATTTT,CAARLFQDTQYF
TRBV5-1,TRBD2,TRBJ2-1,.,TGCGCCAGCAGCGTGGGGACTAGCGGGGGGTACAATGAGCAGTTCTTC,CASSVGTSGGYNEQFF
TRBV10-3,.,TRBJ1-1,.,TGTGCCATCAGTGCCCAGGGGATGAACACTGAAGCTTTCTTT,CAISAQGMNTEAFF
TRBV4-2,.,TRBJ1-1,.,TGTGCCAGCAGCCGCCCAGGACAGCTGAACACTGAAGCTCTCTTT,CASSRPGQLNTEALF
TRBV2,.,TRBJ2-3,.,TGTGCCAGCAGTGCAGGAAGCACAGATACGCAGTATTTT,CASSAGSTDTQYF
TRBV7-3,TRBD2,TRBJ2-7,.,TGTGCCAGCAGCCTAGACCCGGGAGGCGAGCAGTACTTC,CASSLDPGGEQYF
TRBV28,.,TRBJ1-2,.,TGTGCCAGCACCCCCGACGGGGGGCTGGACTATGGCTACACCTTC,CASTPDGGLDYGYTF
TRBV5-6,.,TRBJ2-4,.,TGTGCCAGCAGCTTTATATCCCACATTCAGTACTTC,CASSFISHIQYF
TRBV11-1,TRBD1,TRBJ1-1,.,TGTGCCAGCAGCAGACTGACAGGGGAGACTGAAGCTTTCTTT,CASSRLTGETEAFF
TRBV5-1,.,TRBJ2-3,.,TGCGCCAGCAGCTTGGACAGGACCACAGATACGCAGTATTTT,CASSLDRTTDTQYF
TRBV29-1,TRBD1,TRBJ2-2,.,TGCAGCGTCGCCCGACAGGGGGCCACCGGGGAGCTGTTTTTT,CSVARQGATGELFF
TRBV5-1,TRBD1,TRBJ2-5,.,TGCGCCAGCAGCTGGGGGACAGCCCTTCAAGAGACCCAGTACTTC,CASSWGTALQETQYF
TRBV7-3,.,TRBJ2-7,.,TGTGCCAGCAGCCCTGGCAGGGACACCTACGAGCAGTACTTC,CASSPGRDTYEQYF
TRBV7-6,.,TRBJ1-2,once,TGTGCCAGCTCTCCTCGGGGCTATGGCTACACCTTC,CASSPRGYGYTF
TRBV5-4,.,TRBJ1-4,.,TGTGCCAGCAGCTATAACGGACTGCGTTCTAGTAATGAAAAACTGTTTTTT,CASSYNGLRSSNEKLFF
TRBV7-2,.,TRBJ2-7,.,TGTGCCAGCAGCTTAGCGGGGGGGCCGGGCGAGCAGTACTTC,CASSLAGGPGEQYF
TRBV2,.,TRBJ1-6,.,TGTGCCAGTGCCCGGGACTCCGATAATTCACCCCTCCACTTT,CASARDSDNSPLHF
TRBV14,TRBD1,TRBJ2-1,.,TGTGCCAGCAGCCAAGCTAGGGACAGGTCCTACAATGAGCAGTTCTTC,CASSQARDRSYNEQFF
TRBV5-1,TRBD2,TRBJ2-5,.,TGCGCCAGCAGCTTGCCCAGCGGGGGGGCTCCATACCAAGAGACCCAGTACTTC,CASSLPSGGAPYQETQYF
TRBV18,.,TRBJ2-5,.,TGTGCCAGCTCACCACCGGGTTCTGGGGCCCGCATGTCCGAGACCCAGTACTTC,CASSPPGSGARMSETQYF
TRBV28,TRBD1,TRBJ1-1,.,TGTGCCAGCAGTTCTACAGGGGCACACACTGAAGCTTTCTTT,CASSSTGAHTEAFF
TRBV7-9,TRBD1,TRBJ1-1,.,TGTGCCATCCGGGACAGGGGGCTGAACACTGAAGCTTTCTTT,CAIRDRGLNTEAFF
TRBV30,TRBD1,TRBJ2-7,few,TGTGCCTGGAGTGTACGGACAGGAGACTACGAGCAGTACTTC,CAWSVRTGDYEQYF
TRBV6-6,TRBD1,TRBJ2-3,once,TGTGCCAGCGTCCGGGACAGTACCACAGATACGCAGTATTTT,CASVRDSTTDTQYF
TRBV7-3,.,TRBJ2-1,once,TGTGCCAGCAGCTTAAGAGCCCCCTCGAAAATTACGGATGAGCAGTTCTTC,CASSLRAPSKITDEQFF
TRBV19,.,TRBJ2-1,.,TGTGCCAGTAGTTCGGGAGTCTCCTACAATGAGCAGTTCTTC,CASSSGVSYNEQFF
TRBV30,.,TRBJ1-2,.,TGTGCCTGGAGTAAAAGCTCGGGCTATGGCTACACCTTC,CAWSKSSGYGYTF
TRBV18,TRBD1,TRBJ1-2,.,TGTGCCAGCTCACCAGTGGTTGGGACAGTTCCTAACTATGGCTACACCTTC,CASSPVVGTVPNYGYTF
TRBV2,.,TRBJ1-4,.,TGTGCCAGCAGTGAAGTCGGCGGCTATGAAAAACTGTTTTTT,CASSEVGGYEKLFF
TRBV4-1,.,TRBJ2-7,once,TGCGCCAGCAGCCAACCCACTCAGGGCTACGAGCAGTACTTC,CASSQPTQGYEQYF
TRBV6-6,.,TRBJ1-1,.,TGTGCCAGCAGTCAAACAGGGTTAGTCACTGAAGCTTTCTTT,CASSQTGLVTEAFF
TRBV5-1,.,TRBJ2-5,.,TGCGCCAGCAATGCGGGGCCGGGGGAGACCCAGTACTTC,CASNAGPGETQYF
TRBV19,TRBD1,TRBJ1-1,.,TGTGCCAGTAGTGGGACAGGGGTCTGGTACACTGAAGCTTTCTTT,CASSGTGVWYTEAFF
TRBV5-1,.,TRBJ2-2,.,TGCGCCAGCAGCTTGCTAGGCGCGAACACCGGGGAGCTGTTTTTT,CASSLLGANTGELFF
TRBV6-1,TRBD1,TRBJ1-2,.,TGTGCCACAGAGACCCCCGGGACAGTCTATGGCTACACCTTC,CATETPGTVYGYTF
TRBV5-6,.,TRBJ2-7,.,TGTGCCAGCAGCTCGAGCTCCTACGAGCAGTACTTC,CASSSSSYEQYF
TRBV6-6,.,TRBJ2-1,.,TGTGCCAGCGGTTACACGGGATCCTACAATGAGCAGTTCTTC,CASGYTGSYNEQFF
TRBV29-1,.,TRBJ2-7,once,TGCAGCGTACGGGGTAACAACTACGAGCAGTACTTC,CSVRGNNYEQYF
TRBV2,.,TRBJ2-3,.,TGTGCCAGCAGTGAACGTGCGGGGGCCGTAAGCACAGATACGCAGTATTTT,CASSERAGAVSTDTQYF
TRBV7-9,.,TRBJ1-6,.,TGTGCCAGCAGCTTAAATCCGGTCAGCGGAGTTTCACCCCTCCACTTT,CASSLNPVSGVSPLHF
TRBV4-2,.,TRBJ1-4,.,TGTGCCAGCAGCCAAGATCCATCCCCAAATGAAAAACTGTTTTTT,CASSQDPSPNEKLFF
TRBV29-1,TRBD1,TRBJ2-3,.,TGCAGCGTTCAGGGGACAGCCTCCACAGATACGCAGTATTTT,CSVQGTASTDTQYF
TRBV2,.,TRBJ2-7,.,TGTGCCAGCAGTGAAGGGGCAGGGAACTACGAGCAGTACTTC,CASSEGAGNYEQYF
TRBV5-4,.,TRBJ1-2,.,TGTGCCAGCAGCTTGGTTTTAGTCGGGACTCAAGTCCCTAACTATGGCTACACCTTC,CASSLVLVGTQVPNYGYTF
TRBV5-1,.,TRBJ1-2,.,TGCGCCAGCAGCTTGGGGTCAGGGATCGGCTACACCTTC,CASSLGSGIGYTF